What follows describes a single T cell receptor (beta chain). Its antigen is undetermined. At one boundary the junction diverges from the germline segment, which might be a read error. Amplification of TCR beta CDR3 regions was performed using RNA transcripts as template. Primed by the HTBI set, a first-round RT-PCR was run on the TCR CDR3. Via MiXCR, TCRdb re-called the multiplex PCR reads, giving one row per CDR3 protein. The sample records 400,000 to 500,000 distinct CDR3 sequences, roughly an eighth being singletons. This entry comes from a study of T cells in Graves' hyperthyroidism and ophthalmopathy. Findings and limits, study-wide: From stable hyperthyroidism, ophthalmopathy was separated by a 13 V-J model. Model predictions of ophthalmopathy came a median roughly 6.4 months before onset.

Reasons for excluding patients were uncontrolled infection, other autoimmune disease, pregnancy or lactation. The PBMCs were sourced from fresh peripheral blood (about 10 ml). The germline gives CDR1 MNHEY, CDR2 SVGAGI. This CDR3 spans 18 amino acids. The sample consisted of blood. The chain links TRBV6-5 to TRBJ2-6; 12 bases map to TRBD2. This TCR came from a woman aged 18 to 35 with Graves' hyperthyroidism. For the CDR3, the DNA is TGTACCAGCAGTTACTGGACTAGCGGGGCAGGCGGGGCCAACGTCCTGACTTTC. Protein sequence: CTSSYWTSGAGGANVLTF.